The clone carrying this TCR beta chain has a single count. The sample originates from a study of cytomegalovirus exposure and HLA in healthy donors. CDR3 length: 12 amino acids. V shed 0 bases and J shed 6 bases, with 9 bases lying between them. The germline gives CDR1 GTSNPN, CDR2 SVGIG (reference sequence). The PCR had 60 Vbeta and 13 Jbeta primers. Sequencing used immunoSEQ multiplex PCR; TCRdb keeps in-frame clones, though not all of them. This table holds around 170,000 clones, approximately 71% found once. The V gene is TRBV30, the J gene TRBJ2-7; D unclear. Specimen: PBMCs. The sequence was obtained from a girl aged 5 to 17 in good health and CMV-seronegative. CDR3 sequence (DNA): TGTGCCTGGAGTGTATCTAGATCCGAGCAGTACTTC. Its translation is CAWSVSRSEQYF. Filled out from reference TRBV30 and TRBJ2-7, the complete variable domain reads SQTIHQWPATLVQPVGSPLSLECTVEGTSNPNLYWYRQAAGRGLQLLFYSVGIGQISSEVPQNLSASRPQDRQFILSSKKLLLSDSGFYLCAWSVSRSEQYFGPGTRLTVT.